Reported below is one T cell receptor (beta chain). The antigen is undetermined. This specimen belongs to a study of cytomegalovirus exposure and HLA in healthy donors. Study-wide points: A later look showed TCR association rates differing by HLA locus, highest for DRB1 and lowest for HLA-C. CMV serostatus was the only immune exposure information that was available. Reported performance of the classifier showed diagnosis of cytomegalovirus status with high specificity and sensitivity.

PCR primers comprised 60 Vbeta and 13 Jbeta primers. This table comes from immunoSEQ multiplex PCR, and its TCRdb copy is limited to in-frame clones, with some not included. This sample has roughly 73,000 clones; about four fifths occur once, and the top ten carry 2% to 3%. The V and J ends lost 4 bases and 8 bases, in that order; junction bases with no gene match: 14. The germline V gene encodes CDR1 MNHEY and CDR2 SMNVEV (reference sequence). This CDR3 spans 17 amino acids. This clonotype originated in a woman aged 50 to 65 in good health and CMV-seronegative. The chain couples TRBV27 to TRBJ2-2, with 9 bases aligning to TRBD2. The specimen sequenced was PBMCs. The CDR3 DNA sequence: TGTGCCAGCAGTTCTGGTAGCGGGAGAACTGTATCAGGGGAGCTGTTTTTT. It yields the protein CASSSGSGRTVSGELFF.